The clone carrying this T cell receptor (beta chain) has at least ten counts. This sample was taken from a study of T-cell memory formation after mild COVID-19. Germline values: CDR1 SGHRS, CDR2 YFSETQ. V lost 1 base and J 6 bases, leaving 3 bases between the germline ends. The length of the CDR3 is 11 residues. In TCRdb, the 5' RACE reads were re-called with MiXCR into one record per CDR3 protein. The table includes roughly 320,000 distinct CDR3 sequences, around 30% detected once. The sequence was collected from an adult woman who had mild COVID-19 (a few samples of this study predate the infection). Cell type and time point are not known. The chain recombines TRBV5-1 with TRBJ2-3; no reliable D call. The sequenced sample consisted of PBMCs or a T cell subset sorted from them (not recorded which). The CDR3 protein is CASSLLDTQYF. In nucleotides, the CDR3 is TGCGCCAGCAGCTTGTTGGATACGCAGTATTTT. Full variable domain (outside the CDR3, taken from reference TRBV5-1 and TRBJ2-3): KAGVTQTPRYLIKTRGQQVTLSCSPISGHRSVSWYQQTPGQGLQFLFEYFSETQRNKGNFPGRFSGRQFSNSRSEMNVSTLELGDSALYLCASSLLDTQYFGPGTRLTVL.